This T cell receptor beta chain was documented in a study of blood T cell repertoires in COVID-19. Looking at the study overall: Sites in the United States, Italy and Spain provided acute and convalescent COVID-19 samples. The cDNA or gDNA used as material had been derived from T cells, B-cell-depleted T cells, or PBMCs.

Per the study methods: Using reference gene primer amplification, nucleated cell counts were estimated. TCRdb's copy holds only in-frame clones and misses some; the assay was immunoSEQ multiplex PCR. V, J and clone size are those of that table, while D and trimming were read from the DNA. The sample comprises some 400,000 clones, about 90% of which are singletons, and approximately 1.5% rests with the top ten. The CDR3 length is 15 residues. The germline gives CDR1 SGHNT, CDR2 YENEEA. V was shortened by 0 bases and J by 5 bases, with 10 bases between the two germline ends. This receptor was taken from a woman between 25 and 40 years old who had recovered from COVID-19. The sequenced material came from PBMCs or T cells enriched from blood (not recorded which). The chain couples TRBV11-3 to TRBJ2-2; the D is unclear. CDR3 region: CASSLDNSRTGELFF. In nucleotides, the CDR3 is TGTGCCAGCAGCTTAGATAACAGTCGGACCGGGGAGCTGTTTTTT. Full variable domain (rest looked up from reference TRBV11-3 and TRBJ2-2): EAGVVQSPRYKIIEKKQPVAFWCNPISGHNTLYWYLQNLGQGPELLIRYENEEAVDDSQLPKDRFSAERLKGVDSTLKIQPAELGDSAVYLCASSLDNSRTGELFFGEGSRLTVL.